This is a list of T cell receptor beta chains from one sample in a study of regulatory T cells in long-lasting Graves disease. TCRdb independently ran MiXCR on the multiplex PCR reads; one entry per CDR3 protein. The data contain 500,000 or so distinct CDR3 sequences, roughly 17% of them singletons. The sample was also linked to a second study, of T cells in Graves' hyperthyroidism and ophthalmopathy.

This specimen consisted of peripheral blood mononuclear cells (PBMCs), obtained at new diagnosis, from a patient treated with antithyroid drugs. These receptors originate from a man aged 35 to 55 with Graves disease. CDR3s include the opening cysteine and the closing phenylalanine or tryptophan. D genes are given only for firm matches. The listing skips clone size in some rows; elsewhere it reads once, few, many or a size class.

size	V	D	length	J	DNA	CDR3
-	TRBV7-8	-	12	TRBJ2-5	TGTGCCAGCAGCATGACAGAAGAGACCCAGTACTTC	CASSMTEETQYF
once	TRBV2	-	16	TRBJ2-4	TGTGCCAGCAGTGAAGCGCTTGTGCAAAGGCAGAACATTCAGTACTTC	CASSEALVQRQNIQYF
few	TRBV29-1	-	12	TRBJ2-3	TGCAGCTCGTCGTGGGGTCAAGATACGCAGTATTTT	CSSSWGQDTQYF
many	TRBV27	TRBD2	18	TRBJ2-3	TGTGCCAGCAGTCCCAATCTCGGACTAGGCCCGACTTCAGGAAGGCAGTATTTT	CASSPNLGLGPTSGRQYF
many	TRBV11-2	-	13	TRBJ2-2	TGTGCCAGCAGCTTAGAATTCACCGGGGAGCTGTTTTTT	CASSLEFTGELFF
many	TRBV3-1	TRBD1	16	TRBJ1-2	TGTGCCAGCAGCCCCTCCGGGACAGGGTTTAACTATGGCTACACCTTC	CASSPSGTGFNYGYTF
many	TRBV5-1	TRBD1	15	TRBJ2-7	TGCGCCAGCAGCTTTACCGGACAGGGTATCCACGAGCAGTACTTC	CASSFTGQGIHEQYF
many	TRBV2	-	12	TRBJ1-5	TGTGCCAGCAGTGACCCAAATCAGCCCCAGCATTTT	CASSDPNQPQHF
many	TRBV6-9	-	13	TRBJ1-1	TGTGCCAGCAGTTATGGGGTGGACACTGAAGCTTTCTTT	CASSYGVDTEAFF
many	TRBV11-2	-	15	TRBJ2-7	TGTGCCAGCAGCCGGGCGGGGTCCTCCCAATACGAGCAGTACTTC	CASSRAGSSQYEQYF
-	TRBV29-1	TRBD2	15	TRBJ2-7	TGCAGCGGGTGGGGGACTAGCCGCGCCTCCTACGAGCAGTACTTC	CSGWGTSRASYEQYF
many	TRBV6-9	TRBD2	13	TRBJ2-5	TGTGCCAGCAGTTACGGGGAGGGAGAGACCCAGTACTTC	CASSYGEGETQYF
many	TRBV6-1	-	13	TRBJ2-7	TGTGCCAGCAGCTTTAGGACCACATACGAGCAGTACTTC	CASSFRTTYEQYF
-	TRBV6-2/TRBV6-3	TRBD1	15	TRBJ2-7	TGTGCCAGCAGACCGGACAGGGCGGGTTCCCACGAGCAGTACTTC	CASRPDRAGSHEQYF
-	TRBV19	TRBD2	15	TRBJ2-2	TGTGCCAGTAGTTCTAGCGGGAGGGCAACCGGGGAGCTGTTTTTT	CASSSSGRATGELFF
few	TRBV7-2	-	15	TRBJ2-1	TGTGCCAGCAGCTTAGTCCTTGGGGGCTACAATGAGCAGTTCTTC	CASSLVLGGYNEQFF
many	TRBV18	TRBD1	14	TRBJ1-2	TGTGCCAGCTCATCAGCACAGGGGAGCTATGGCTACACCTTC	CASSSAQGSYGYTF
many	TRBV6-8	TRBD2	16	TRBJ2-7	TGTGCCAGCCAGCGAATCAGACTAGCGGCCGCCTACGAGCAGTACTTC	CASQRIRLAAAYEQYF
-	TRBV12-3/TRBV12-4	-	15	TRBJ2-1	TGTGTCAGCAGTCCCCGTTCCGGGGCAGGCAATGAGCAGTTCTTC	CVSSPRSGAGNEQFF